The 18 T cell receptor beta chains presented below share a single source sample, sequenced in a study of blood T cell repertoires in COVID-19 (dated by TCRdb to 2020 to 2021). The library was made by the immunoSEQ multiplex PCR assay. Here the immuneACCESS table is served through TCRdb, limited to in-frame sequences with V and J called. Missing clones are a known gap in these copies; in checked studies unresolved V genes cover under half, and the rest lacks a known reason. The sample table shows fewer than 150,000 clones, and about 90% are seen once. The ten most abundant clones make up about 16% of the sample. Input material: peripheral blood. The source of these receptors is a woman in her fifties or sixties who had recovered from COVID-19.

The chain couples TRBV9 to TRBJ2-1; a possible D gene is TRBD2 (6 bases). The V end was cut by 3 bases, the J end by 2 bases, with 12 bases between. The CDR3 runs 15 residues. Looked up from germline, CDR1 is SGDLS and CDR2 is YYNGEE. CDR3 in amino acids: CASSAPGSPYNEQFF. The CDR3 nucleotides are TGTGCCAGCAGCGCCCCCGGGAGTCCCTACAATGAGCAGTTCTTC.

The V and J genes are TRBV5-1 and TRBJ2-1; TRBD1 is a possible D gene (5 bases). Germline CDR1 is SGHRS and CDR2 is YFSETQ. V was trimmed by 0 bases and J by 0 bases, leaving 19 bases between them. This CDR3 comprises 19 residues. The CDR3 nucleotides read TGCGCCAGCAGCTTGGATAGGGGCAGGTCGCGAAGCTCCTACAATGAGCAGTTCTTC. Protein: CASSLDRGRSRSSYNEQFF.

V usage is TRBV6-1 and J usage is TRBJ2-7, with 10 positions matching TRBD1. The CDR3 has 17 amino acids. Germline V gene data show CDR1 as MNHNS and CDR2 as SASEGT. After removal of 4 bases from V and 7 bases from J, the junction contained 16 bases not matched to a gene. The CDR3: CASSGGQGTSLGGEQYF. The CDR3 nucleotides are TGTGCCAGCAGTGGGGGACAGGGGACATCACTAGGCGGGGAGCAGTACTTC.

The rearrangement links TRBV19 to TRBJ1-6; 8 nucleotides match TRBD1. The CDR3 contains 17 residues. Germline V gene lookup returns CDR1 LNHDA and CDR2 SQIVND (reference sequence). Trimming took 3 bases from V and 0 from J; bases not matched to a gene: 4. The DNA of the CDR3 is TGTGCCAGTAGTATGACAGGGGTGAGCTCCTATAATTCACCCCTCCACTTT. This codes for CASSMTGVSSYNSPLHF.

Only one count was recorded for this clone. The V call is TRBV11-3, the J call TRBJ2-1; D remains ambiguous. Per the germline V gene, CDR1 is SGHNT and CDR2 is YENEEA. CDR3 length equals 12 residues. V shed 5 bases and J shed 8 bases, with 10 bases lying between them. The CDR3, as DNA: TGTGCCAGCAGCCCACGGTCGGATGAGCAGTTCTTC. It encodes CASSPRSDEQFF.

CDR3 residues: CASSLGVLGTSGGAGIYETQYF. Written as DNA, the CDR3 is TGTGCCAGCAGCTTAGGGGTCCTGGGGACTAGCGGGGGGGCTGGTATCTACGAGACCCAGTACTTC. The V gene is TRBV7-8, the J gene TRBJ2-5; TRBD2 agrees at 16 bases. Germline V lookup: CDR1 SGHVS, CDR2 FQNEAQ. The trim removed 1 base at V and 5 bases at J, leaving 19 bases unmatched. The CDR3 is made up of 22 amino acids.

The chain employs TRBV6-5 and TRBJ1-1; 8 bases align to TRBD1. The junction had 5 bases not matched to a gene; V was cut back by 7 bases and J by 4 bases. Germline values: CDR1 MNHEY, CDR2 SVGAGI. CDR3 size: 13 residues. DNA of the CDR3: TGTGCCAGCACCCTTGACAGGGGCACTGAAGCTTTCTTT. Protein sequence: CASTLDRGTEAFF.

The chain couples TRBV2 to TRBJ2-7; D unresolved. The CDR3 length is 13 residues. From germline, CDR1 is SNHLY and CDR2 FYNNEI. Trimming removed 0 bases at V and 6 bases at J, with 9 bases between. The CDR3 DNA reads TGTGCCAGCAGTGAAGCGCAAGCAGGCGAGCAGTACTTC. Amino acid sequence: CASSEAQAGEQYF.

V gene TRBV24-1 combines with J gene TRBJ2-3; 9 bases match TRBD1. Germline lookup yields CDR1 KGHDR and CDR2 SFDVKD. V was clipped by 3 bases and J by 7 bases; unmatched bases: 7. CDR3 length equals 15 residues. CDR3 loop: CATSDPGQGTNTQYF. Here the CDR3 DNA reads TGTGCCACCAGTGATCCGGGACAGGGAACAAATACGCAGTATTTT.

The chain recombines TRBV5-1 with TRBJ1-2; 7 nucleotides align to TRBD1. This CDR3 has 15 amino acids. CDR1 and CDR2 (germline): SGHRS, YFSETQ. V shed 0 bases, J shed 1 base, and the junction held 3 bases outside the gene matches. For the CDR3, the DNA is TGCGCCAGCAGCTTGGGGACAGGCGGTAACTATGGCTACACCTTC. Its translation is CASSLGTGGNYGYTF. Based on the CDR3 plus reference TRBV5-1 and TRBJ1-2, the full variable domain is KAGVTQTPRYLIKTRGQQVTLSCSPISGHRSVSWYQQTPGQGLQFLFEYFSETQRNKGNFPGRFSGRQFSNSRSEMNVSTLELGDSALYLCASSLGTGGNYGYTFGSGTRLTVV.

The chain recombines TRBV27 with TRBJ1-6; 8 bases match TRBD1. This CDR3 contains 14 residues. Germline-derived CDR1 and CDR2 are MNHEY and SMNVEV (reference sequence). J was trimmed by 9 bases and V by 7 bases; bases with no gene match: 8. CDR3 sequence (DNA): TGTGCCAGCACCCGGGGACAGGTCGGTTCACCCCTCCACTTT. Protein: CASTRGQVGSPLHF.

The chain couples TRBV2 to TRBJ2-7; possibly TRBD1 for D (6 bases). CDR3 length: 14 residues. Trimming cost V 7 bases and J 6 bases, with 19 bases left between them. Germline CDR1 reads SNHLY; CDR2 reads FYNNEI. CDR3 amino acids: CASTGTHLSLEQYF. CDR3 nucleotides: TGTGCCAGCACGGGGACACACCTCTCCCTCGAGCAGTACTTC.

V and J are TRBV7-9 and TRBJ2-5; D ambiguous. This CDR3 has 13 amino acids. CDR1 and CDR2 (germline): SEHNR, FQNEAQ (reference sequence). Trimming took 5 bases from V and 5 from J, leaving 12 bases between them. The CDR3 sequence is CASSPMSRETQYF. The CDR3 DNA sequence: TGTGCCAGCAGCCCAATGAGCCGGGAGACCCAGTACTTC.

V is TRBV11-2 and J is TRBJ1-2; D not certain. The germline CDR1 and CDR2 sequences are SGHAT and FQNNGV. CDR3 length: 14 residues. Trimming left V 4 bases short and J 0 bases short, with 9 bases between. The CDR3 protein is CASSSAVANYGYTF. The DNA for the CDR3 is TGTGCCAGCAGCTCCGCGGTAGCTAACTATGGCTACACCTTC.

This chain uses TRBV5-1 with TRBJ2-1; 9 bases are shared with TRBD2. V lost 4 bases, J lost 8 bases, and 7 bases stayed unmatched. This CDR3 is built from 14 residues. Germline assignment: CDR1 SGHRS and CDR2 YFSETQ. The CDR3 is CASSSGGPQHEQFF. The CDR3 DNA reads as TGCGCCAGCAGCAGCGGGGGGCCCCAACATGAGCAGTTCTTC.

The chain joins TRBV6-5 to TRBJ1-2; D may be TRBD1 (5 bases). Germline CDR1 reads MNHEY; CDR2 reads SVGAGI. The CDR3 length is 16 residues. V was trimmed by 0 bases and J by 4 bases, leaving 15 bases between them. The DNA for the CDR3 is TGTGCCAGCAGTTACTCTAGGGGAACAGGCACCTATGGCTACACCTTC. Residues: CASSYSRGTGTYGYTF.

This chain joins TRBV4-3 and TRBJ2-3; 8 nucleotides agree with TRBD2. Per germline, CDR1 LGHNA and CDR2 YSLEER. V dropped 0 bases and J dropped 2; count of bases not matched to a gene: 7. This CDR3 has 17 amino acids. The CDR3 DNA reads TGCGCCAGCAGCCAAGAGTTTTCGGGAGGGTTCACAGATACGCAGTATTTT. Amino acid sequence: CASSQEFSGGFTDTQYF.

The table lists this clone with a count of one. The gene calls are TRBV12-3 or TRBV12-4 and TRBJ2-7; the D is unclear. The CDR3 totals 13 residues. Deletions cut 6 bases from V and 2 bases from J, with 11 bases between. CDR3 residues: CASSPRVPYEQYF. Written as DNA, the CDR3 is TGTGCCAGCAGCCCCCGGGTCCCCTACGAGCAGTACTTC.